This T cell receptor beta chain came from a study of cytomegalovirus exposure and HLA in healthy donors. Study conclusions and caveats: Among CMV-associated TCR beta chains, most appeared HLA-restricted in a later analysis. A further, later analysis showed that HLA-associated TCR beta chains (compared with equally common others) were more clonally expanded. Sequence variants that were highly shared formed a cluster that was likely a sequencing artifact.

Remarks on this clone: Its target is not known. This sample also contains other DNA sequences that code for the same CDR3.

The PCR had 60 Vbeta and 13 Jbeta primers. Using immunoSEQ multiplex PCR, the repertoire was profiled, and TCRdb retains in-frame clones only, with some absent. The table shows approximately 150,000 clones, with 75% to 90% occurring only once. The CDR3 totals 14 residues. Trimming stripped 0 bases from V and 10 bases from J, with 11 bases between. Germline V CDR1 and CDR2: SGDLS, YYNGEE. Though nominally healthy at sampling, donors likely had unrecorded immune exposures. The J gene is TRBJ1-6, the V gene TRBV9; a weak D match, TRBD1 (6 bases). Input material: PBMCs. The receptor was isolated from a woman under 40 in good health and CMV-seronegative. The CDR3 nucleotides read TGTGCCAGCAGCGTAGAGGGTGGGGGCTCACCCCTCCACTTT. Translated, it gives CASSVEGGGSPLHF.